One sample yielded the 15 T cell receptor beta chains listed below, sequenced in a study of blood T cell repertoires in COVID-19. The data were produced by immunoSEQ multiplex PCR, yet TCRdb's version contains in-frame clones alone and is incomplete. The data contain fewer than 350,000 clones, 89% of them seen just once; the ten biggest clones take up roughly 4%. The sequenced sample was peripheral blood. The receptors shown here come from a woman in her sixties or seventies with COVID-19, enrolled during active disease.

V gene TRBV29-1 combines with J gene TRBJ1-2; 7 bases align to TRBD1. CDR1 and CDR2 from the germline V gene are SQVTM and ANQGSEA. V shed 3 bases, J shed 7 bases, and the junction held 11 bases outside the gene matches. CDR3 size: 14 residues. This CDR3 reads CSVDPATGDSGYTF. Written as DNA, the CDR3 is TGCAGCGTTGATCCCGCAACAGGGGATTCTGGCTACACCTTC.

The chain couples TRBV15 to TRBJ1-1; 9 nucleotides match TRBD1. V was clipped by 1 base and J by 6 bases; unmatched bases: 6. The germline V gene has CDR1 LNHNV and CDR2 YYDKDF (reference sequence). The CDR3 sequence is 15 residues long. The CDR3 reads CATSRVRDRVAEAFF. As DNA, the CDR3 is TGTGCCACCAGCAGAGTCCGGGACAGGGTAGCTGAAGCTTTCTTT.

The chain has TRBV7-2 and TRBJ2-7; 8 bases agree with TRBD1. V shed 2 bases, J shed 6 bases, and the junction held 18 bases outside the gene matches. Germline V lookup: CDR1 SGHTA, CDR2 FQGNSA. The CDR3 covers 18 residues. CDR3 residues: CASSLLTAAGGKLVEQYF. The CDR3 region has the DNA TGTGCCAGCAGCTTATTAACCGCGGCAGGGGGCAAGTTGGTCGAGCAGTACTTC.

V is TRBV6-5 and J is TRBJ1-1; 8 bases map to TRBD1. CDR1 is MNHEY, CDR2 SVGAGI, per germline. V lost 0 bases and J lost 6; bases outside the gene matches: 6. This CDR3 is 15 amino acids long. The CDR3 reads CASSYSRLQGAEAFF. CDR3 bases: TGTGCCAGCAGTTACTCGCGGCTACAGGGGGCTGAAGCTTTCTTT.

The gene calls are TRBV12-3 or TRBV12-4 and TRBJ2-7, with D possibly matching TRBD2 (6 bases). V lost 6 bases to trimming and J lost 7 bases, with 16 bases between them. CDR3 length: 13 residues. Written as DNA, the CDR3 is TGTGCCAGCAGCGAAACGGGGGACTGGGAGCAGTACTTC. Translating gives CASSETGDWEQYF.

This sequence joins TRBV3-1 (or the pseudogene TRBV3-2) and TRBJ2-5; a possible D gene is TRBD1 (6 bases). Germline V gives CDR1 LGHDT, CDR2 YNNKEL (reference sequence). Deletions cut 5 bases from V and 4 bases from J, with 11 bases between. The CDR3 has 13 amino acids. CDR3 sequence reads: CASSDTGRETQYF. Here the CDR3 DNA reads TGTGCCAGCAGCGACACAGGGAGAGAGACCCAGTACTTC.

V is TRBV6-5 and J is TRBJ1-1; 8 bases map to TRBD1. The V and J ends lost 8 bases and 4 bases, in that order; junction bases with no gene match: 6. The CDR3 contains 13 residues. The germline V gene has CDR1 MNHEY and CDR2 SVGAGI. The CDR3 here is CASRQTGVTEAFF. DNA of the CDR3: TGTGCCAGCCGTCAGACAGGGGTCACTGAAGCTTTCTTT.

The genes are TRBV5-1 and TRBJ2-4, with 8 positions matching TRBD1. The germline V gene has CDR1 SGHRS and CDR2 YFSETQ. The J segment lost 5 bases and the V segment lost 1 base, leaving 2 bases of the junction unmatched. The CDR3 covers 14 residues. The CDR3 nucleotides are TGCGCCAGCAGCTTGTCAGGGGGCCAAAACATTCAGTACTTC. It yields the protein CASSLSGGQNIQYF.

The V call is TRBV11-2, the J call TRBJ1-3; 8 bases are shared with TRBD1. This CDR3 is built from 15 residues. Germline CDR1 SGHAT, CDR2 FQNNGV. Trimming took 5 bases from V and 2 from J; bases not matched to a gene: 5. The CDR3 reads CASSAGQGAGNTIYF. The CDR3 DNA sequence: TGTGCCAGCAGCGCCGGACAGGGAGCTGGAAACACCATATATTTT. Using reference TRBV11-2 and TRBJ1-3 for the parts outside the CDR3, the full variable domain is EAGVAQSPRYKIIEKRQSVAFWCNPISGHATLYWYQQILGQGPKLLIQFQNNGVVDDSQLPKDRFSAERLKGVDSTLKIQPAKLEDSAVYLCASSAGQGAGNTIYFGEGSWLTVV.

This sequence joins TRBV5-1 and TRBJ2-1; TRBD1 might be the D (6 bases). Germline V gene sequence: CDR1 SGHRS, CDR2 YFSETQ. Trimming took off 1 base at V and 1 base at J, with 9 bases between the two ends. CDR3 length equals 15 residues. CDR3 nucleotide sequence: TGCGCCAGCAGCTTGACAGGGCAGTCCTACAATGAGCAGTTCTTC. It yields the protein CASSLTGQSYNEQFF. The full variable domain, in which reference TRBV5-1 and TRBJ2-1 provide the parts outside the CDR3, is KAGVTQTPRYLIKTRGQQVTLSCSPISGHRSVSWYQQTPGQGLQFLFEYFSETQRNKGNFPGRFSGRQFSNSRSEMNVSTLELGDSALYLCASSLTGQSYNEQFFGPGTRLTVL.

The chain has TRBV19 and TRBJ2-3; 9 bases map to TRBD2. The CDR3 contains 19 residues. Trimming removed 6 bases from V and 4 bases from J; junction bases left unmatched: 20. The germline V gene has CDR1 LNHDA and CDR2 SQIVND (reference sequence). The DNA for the CDR3 is TGTGCCAGTAGCGAAGGACGCTACATTGGAGCGGGGGGCCCAGATACGCAGTATTTT. Its translation is CASSEGRYIGAGGPDTQYF.

The chain carries TRBV3-1 (or the pseudogene TRBV3-2) and TRBJ2-2; D remains unclear. The CDR3 has 14 amino acids. Germline CDR1 and CDR2: LGHDT and YNNKEL (reference sequence). With 3 bases removed from V and 2 bases from J, the gap between germline ends came to 7 bases. The CDR3 region is CASSHGRNTGELFF. CDR3 DNA: TGTGCCAGCAGCCACGGTAGAAACACCGGGGAGCTGTTTTTT.

The V call is TRBV9, the J call TRBJ1-1, with 12 bases identical to TRBD1. The J segment lost 6 bases and the V segment lost 4 bases, leaving 10 bases of the junction unmatched. The CDR3 is 16 amino acids. The germline gives CDR1 SGDLS, CDR2 YYNGEE. CDR3 sequence (DNA): TGTGCCAGCAGCTCGGGACAGGGGGCCGTATGGCCTGAAGCTTTCTTT. Residues: CASSSGQGAVWPEAFF. Full variable domain (missing parts from reference TRBV9 and TRBJ1-1): DSGVTQTPKHLITATGQRVTLRCSPRSGDLSVYWYQQSLDQGLQFLIQYYNGEERAKGNILERFSAQQFPDLHSELNLSSLELGDSALYFCASSSGQGAVWPEAFFGQGTRLTVV.

The J gene is TRBJ1-4, the V gene TRBV19, with 9 nucleotides matching TRBD1. V shed 5 bases and J 9 bases; nucleotides not matched to a gene: 10. This CDR3 is built from 15 residues. Per germline, CDR1 LNHDA and CDR2 SQIVND (reference sequence). The CDR3 nucleotides read TGTGCCAGTAGTGCCCCCGGGACAGGGACGCAAAAACTGTTTTTT. Its protein product is CASSAPGTGTQKLFF.

This chain uses TRBV5-5 with TRBJ1-2, with D perhaps TRBD1 (6 bases). CDR3 length equals 14 residues. V was trimmed by 0 bases and J by 5 bases, leaving 11 bases between them. In germline, CDR1 is SGHKS, CDR2 YYEKEE (reference sequence). This chain's CDR3 is CASSLGTGIYGYTF. The CDR3, as DNA: TGTGCCAGCAGCTTGGGAACAGGGATATATGGCTACACCTTC. The full variable domain, in which reference TRBV5-5 and TRBJ1-2 provide the parts outside the CDR3, is DAGVTQSPTHLIKTRGQQVTLRCSPISGHKSVSWYQQVLGQGPQFIFQYYEKEERGRGNFPDRFSARQFPNYSSELNVNALLLGDSALYLCASSLGTGIYGYTFGSGTRLTVV.